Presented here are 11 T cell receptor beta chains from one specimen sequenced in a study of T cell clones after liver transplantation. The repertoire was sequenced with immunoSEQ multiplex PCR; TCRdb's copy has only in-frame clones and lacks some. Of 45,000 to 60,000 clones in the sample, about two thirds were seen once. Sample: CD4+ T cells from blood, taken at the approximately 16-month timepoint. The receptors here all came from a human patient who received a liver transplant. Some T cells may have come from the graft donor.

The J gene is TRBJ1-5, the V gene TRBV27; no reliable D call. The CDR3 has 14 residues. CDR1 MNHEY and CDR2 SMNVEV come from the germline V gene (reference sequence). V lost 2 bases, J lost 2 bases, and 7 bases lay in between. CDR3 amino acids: CASSLRPGNQPQHF. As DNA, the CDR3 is TGTGCCAGCAGTTTACGACCCGGCAATCAGCCCCAGCATTTT.

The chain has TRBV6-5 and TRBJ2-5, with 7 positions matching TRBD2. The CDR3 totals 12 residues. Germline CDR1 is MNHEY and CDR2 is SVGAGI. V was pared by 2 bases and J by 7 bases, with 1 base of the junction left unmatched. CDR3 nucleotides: TGTGCCAGCAGTTACCCGGGGGGGACCCAGTACTTC. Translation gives CASSYPGGTQYF.

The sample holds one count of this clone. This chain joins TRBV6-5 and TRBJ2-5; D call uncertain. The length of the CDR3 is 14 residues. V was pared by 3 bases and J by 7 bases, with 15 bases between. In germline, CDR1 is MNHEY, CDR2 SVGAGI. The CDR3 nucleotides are TGTGCCAGCAGTTATGACTTGGGGTTGGGGACCCAGTACTTC. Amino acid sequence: CASSYDLGLGTQYF.

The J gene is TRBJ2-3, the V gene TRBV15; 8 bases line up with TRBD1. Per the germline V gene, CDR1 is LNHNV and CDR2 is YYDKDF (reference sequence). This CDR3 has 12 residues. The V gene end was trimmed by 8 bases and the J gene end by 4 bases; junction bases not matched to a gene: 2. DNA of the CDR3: TGTGCCACCCGACAGGGGTCAGATACGCAGTATTTT. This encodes CATRQGSDTQYF. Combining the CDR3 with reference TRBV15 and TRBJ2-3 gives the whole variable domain DAMVIQNPRYQVTQFGKPVTLSCSQTLNHNVMYWYQQKSSQAPKLLFHYYDKDFNNEADTPDNFQSRRPNTSFCFLDIRSPGLGDTAMYLCATRQGSDTQYFGPGTRLTVL.

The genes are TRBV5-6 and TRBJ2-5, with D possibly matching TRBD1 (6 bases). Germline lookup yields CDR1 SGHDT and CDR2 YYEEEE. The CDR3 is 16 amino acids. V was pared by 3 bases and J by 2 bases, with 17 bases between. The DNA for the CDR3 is TGTGCCAGCAGCTCCCACAGGGTCAGACCGCAAGAGACCCAGTACTTC. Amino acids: CASSSHRVRPQETQYF.

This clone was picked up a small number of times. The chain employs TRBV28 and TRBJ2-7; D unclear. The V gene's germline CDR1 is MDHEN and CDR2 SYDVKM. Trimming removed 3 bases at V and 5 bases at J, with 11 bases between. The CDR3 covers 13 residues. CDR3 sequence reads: CASSFLGFHEQYF. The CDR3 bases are TGTGCCAGCAGTTTCTTGGGGTTCCACGAGCAGTACTTC.

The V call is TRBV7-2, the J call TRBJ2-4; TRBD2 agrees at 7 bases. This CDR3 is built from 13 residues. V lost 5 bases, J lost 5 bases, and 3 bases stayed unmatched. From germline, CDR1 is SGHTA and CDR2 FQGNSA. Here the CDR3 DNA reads TGTGCCAGCAGCCTCGGACTAGAAAACATTCAGTACTTC. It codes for CASSLGLENIQYF. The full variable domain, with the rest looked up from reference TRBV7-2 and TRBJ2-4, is GAGVSQSPSNKVTEKGKDVELRCDPISGHTALYWYRQSLGQGLEFLIYFQGNSAPDKSGLPSDRFSAERTGGSVSTLTIQRTQQEDSAVYLCASSLGLENIQYFGAGTRLSVL.

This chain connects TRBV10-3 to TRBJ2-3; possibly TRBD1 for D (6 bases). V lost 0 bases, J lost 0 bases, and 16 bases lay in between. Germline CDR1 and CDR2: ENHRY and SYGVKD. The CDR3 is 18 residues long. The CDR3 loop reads CAISESAQGPPSTDTQYF. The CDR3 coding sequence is TGTGCCATCAGTGAGTCGGCACAGGGTCCCCCTAGCACAGATACGCAGTATTTT.

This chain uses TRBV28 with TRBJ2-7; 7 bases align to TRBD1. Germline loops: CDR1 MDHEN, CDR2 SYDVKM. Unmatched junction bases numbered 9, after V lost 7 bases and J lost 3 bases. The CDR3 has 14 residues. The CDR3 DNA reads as TGTGCCAGCACCCCGGGGACAGTCGGCTACGAGCAGTACGTC. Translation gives CASTPGTVGYEQYV.

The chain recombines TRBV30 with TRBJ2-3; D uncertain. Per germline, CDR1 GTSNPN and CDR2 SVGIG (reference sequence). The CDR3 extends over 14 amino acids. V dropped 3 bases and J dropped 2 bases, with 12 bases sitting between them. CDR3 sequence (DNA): TGTGCCTGGAGCAACTACGAGAACACAGATACGCAGTATTTT. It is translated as CAWSNYENTDTQYF.

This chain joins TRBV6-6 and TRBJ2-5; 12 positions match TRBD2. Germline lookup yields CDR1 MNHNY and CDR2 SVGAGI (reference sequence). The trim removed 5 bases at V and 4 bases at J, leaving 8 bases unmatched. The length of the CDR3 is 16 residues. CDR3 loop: CASSAGLAGFGETQYF. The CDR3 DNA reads TGTGCCAGCAGTGCAGGACTAGCGGGATTTGGAGAGACCCAGTACTTC.